The T cell receptor (beta chain) under discussion was sequenced for a study of shared clonotypes between healthy human individuals. V gave up 5 bases and J gave up 3 bases; unmatched junction bases: 9. CDR1 is SGHNT and CDR2 is YYREEE in the germline V gene (reference sequence). The CDR3 runs 16 residues. The table came from immunoSEQ multiplex PCR; TCRdb's copy has only in-frame clones and leaves some out. This sample has roughly 2,500,000 clones, with approximately 93% found just once. A remark on this clone: What it recognizes is unknown.

Study-level findings and limits: Despite large depth, rarefaction showed incomplete sorted-subset sequencing.

Sequencing was done on a sample of naive CD4+ T cells from PBMCs. Subset denoted: CD45RA+ positively selected. The chain joins TRBV5-4 to TRBJ1-1, with TRBD1 matching over 11 bases. The origin of this receptor is a man between 18 and 35 years old in good health. Some clones in this sample may be carry-over from other donors' samples. CDR3 sequence (DNA): TGTGCCAGCAGTGTAGGACAGGGGGCTTATGACACTGAAGCTTTCTTT. This sequence encodes CASSVGQGAYDTEAFF.